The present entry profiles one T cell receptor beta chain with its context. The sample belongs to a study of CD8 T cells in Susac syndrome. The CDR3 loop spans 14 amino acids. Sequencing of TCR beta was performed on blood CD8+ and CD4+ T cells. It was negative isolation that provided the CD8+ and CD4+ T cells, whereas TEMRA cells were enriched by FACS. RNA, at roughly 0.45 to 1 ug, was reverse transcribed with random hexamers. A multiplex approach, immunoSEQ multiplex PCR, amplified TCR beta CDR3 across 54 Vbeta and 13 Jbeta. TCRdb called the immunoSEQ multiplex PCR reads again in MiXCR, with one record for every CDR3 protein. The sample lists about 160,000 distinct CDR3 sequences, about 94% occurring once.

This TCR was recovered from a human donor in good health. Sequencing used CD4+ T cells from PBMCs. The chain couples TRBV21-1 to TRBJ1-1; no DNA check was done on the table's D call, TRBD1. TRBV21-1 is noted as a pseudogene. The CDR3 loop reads CASSKEGRDTEAFF. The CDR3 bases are TGTGCCAGCAGCAAAGAAGGGCGCGACACTGAAGCTTTCTTT.